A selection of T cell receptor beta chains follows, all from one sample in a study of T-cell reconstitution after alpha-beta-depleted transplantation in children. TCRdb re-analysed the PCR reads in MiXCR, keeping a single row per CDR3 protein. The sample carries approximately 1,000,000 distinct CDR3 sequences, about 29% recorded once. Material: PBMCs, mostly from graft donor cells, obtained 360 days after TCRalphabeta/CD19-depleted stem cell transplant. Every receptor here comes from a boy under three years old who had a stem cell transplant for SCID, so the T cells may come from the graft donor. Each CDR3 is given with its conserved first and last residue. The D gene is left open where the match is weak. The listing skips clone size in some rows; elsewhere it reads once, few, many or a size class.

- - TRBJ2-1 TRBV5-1 TGCGCCAGCAGCTTGTTTGTTCAGGGCCCCTACAATGAGCAGTTCTTC CASSLFVQGPYNEQFF
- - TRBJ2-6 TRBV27 TGTGCCTGCCAAAACCGGGAGACCAACGTCATGACTTTC CACQNRETNVMTF
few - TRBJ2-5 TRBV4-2 TGTGCCAGCAGCGGGGACACCCAAGAGACCCAGTACTTC CASSGDTQETQYF
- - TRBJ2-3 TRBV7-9 TGTGCCAGCACCTTCGGTTGGGGGCCTAGCACAGATACGCAGTATTTT CASTFGWGPSTDTQYF
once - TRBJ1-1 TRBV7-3 TGTGCCAGCAGCTTAAGACCCGTTACTGAAGCTTTCTTT CASSLRPVTEAFF
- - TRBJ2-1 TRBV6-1 TGTGCCAGCAGGACCAATGGACAGTTCTTC CASRTNGQFF
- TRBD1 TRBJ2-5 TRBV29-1 TGCAGCGTCGCGGGACAGGGGCGGGAGACCCAGTACTTC CSVAGQGRETQYF
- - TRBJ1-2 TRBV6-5 TGTGCCAGCAGTTACACAGGGCATGGCTACACCTTC CASSYTGHGYTF
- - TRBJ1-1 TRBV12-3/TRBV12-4 TGTGCCAGCAGTTTGTGGCGTAACACTGAAGCTTTCTTT CASSLWRNTEAFF
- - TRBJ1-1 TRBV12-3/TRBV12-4 TGTGCCAGCAGTCCTCTCGACAGGTCGGGCGCTGAAGCTTTCTTT CASSPLDRSGAEAFF
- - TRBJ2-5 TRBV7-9 TGTGCCAGCAGCTTCGGGGTGAGGCAAGAGACCCAGTACTTC CASSFGVRQETQYF
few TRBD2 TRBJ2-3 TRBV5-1 TGCGCCAGCAGCTTGGCCCTTCGGACTAGCGTCACAGATACGCAGTATTTT CASSLALRTSVTDTQYF
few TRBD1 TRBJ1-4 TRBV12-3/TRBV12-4 TGTGCCAGCAACCTCGGGACAGGGGGAATTCGGACTAATGAAAAACTGTTTTTT CASNLGTGGIRTNEKLFF
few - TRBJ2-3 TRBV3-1 TGTGCCAGCAGCCAAGATAATACGCAGTATTTT CASSQDNTQYF
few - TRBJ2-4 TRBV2 TGTGCCAGCAGTGAAGGGTGGACAGTGTTCACAAACATTCAGTACTTC CASSEGWTVFTNIQYF
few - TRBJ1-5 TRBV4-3 TGCGCCAGCAGCCTAATCTGGGGTATGAATCAGCCCCAGCATTTT CASSLIWGMNQPQHF
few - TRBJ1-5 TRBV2 TGTGCCAGCAGTAGGGGCCCGTTCTATCAGCCCCAGCATTTT CASSRGPFYQPQHF
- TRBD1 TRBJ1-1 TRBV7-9 TGTGCCAGCACTCAAGCGGGACAGGGGGCGGGTGACGCTGAAGCTTTCTTT CASTQAGQGAGDAEAFF
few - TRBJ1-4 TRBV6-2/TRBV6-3 TGTGCCACCCTTACGATTGGTGAAAAACTGTTTTTT CATLTIGEKLFF
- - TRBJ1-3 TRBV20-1 TGCAGTGCTGGACGGCCTCCAAAGACCTCTGGAAACACCATATATTTT CSAGRPPKTSGNTIYF
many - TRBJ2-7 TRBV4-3 TGCGCCAGCAGCCAAGACAGGTCCTCCTACGAGCAGTACTTC CASSQDRSSYEQYF
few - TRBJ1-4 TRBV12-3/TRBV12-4 TGTGCCACCCGAGGGGAAAAACTGTTTTTT CATRGEKLFF
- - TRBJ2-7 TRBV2 TGTGCCAGCAGTGAAGAGCAGGGGGGAAACGAGCAGTACTTC CASSEEQGGNEQYF
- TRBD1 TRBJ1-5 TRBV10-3 TGTGCCATCAGTGCGGGACAGGGCCATCAGCCCCAGCATTTT CAISAGQGHQPQHF
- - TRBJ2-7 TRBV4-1 TGCGCCAGCAGCCAAGTTAGTCTCTTCCACTACGAGCAGTACTTC CASSQVSLFHYEQYF
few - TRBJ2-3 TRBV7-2 TGTGCCAGCGGGACCGGGCGCACAGATACGCAGTATTTT CASGTGRTDTQYF
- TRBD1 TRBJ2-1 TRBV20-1 TGCAGTGCTAGTTCCCCGGACAGGGGTAATGGTGAGCAGTTCTTC CSASSPDRGNGEQFF
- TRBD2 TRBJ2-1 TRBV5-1 TGCGCCAGCAGCTTGGTAGCGGGGACACAATCCTACAATGAGCAGTTCTTC CASSLVAGTQSYNEQFF
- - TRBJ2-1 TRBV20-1 TGCAGTGCTAGCGCTAGGCTGAGCTCCTACAATGAGCAGTTCTTC CSASARLSSYNEQFF
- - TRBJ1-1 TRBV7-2 TGTGCCAGCAGCTTACAGGCTGCCGCTATGAACACTGAAGCTTTCTTT CASSLQAAAMNTEAFF
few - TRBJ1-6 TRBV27 TGTGCCAGCAGCACTGGGAGCAGCTCCTATAATTCACCCCTCCACTTT CASSTGSSSYNSPLHF
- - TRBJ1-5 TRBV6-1 TGTGCCAGCAGCATTAGACCAAAAACAAAGCCCCAGCATTTT CASSIRPKTKPQHF
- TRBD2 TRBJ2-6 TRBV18 TGTGCCAGCTCACAGGGAGGGACCAACGTCCTGACTTTC CASSQGGTNVLTF
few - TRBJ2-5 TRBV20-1 TGCAGTGCTAGCGACTATCACCAGCAAGAGACCCAGTACTTC CSASDYHQQETQYF
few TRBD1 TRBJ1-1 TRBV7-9 TGTGCCAGCAGCGGCACAGGGGGCGCGATGAAAGCTTTCTTT CASSGTGGAMKAFF
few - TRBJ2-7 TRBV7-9 TGTGCCAGCAGCTTAGCGCAAGGGGCTTGGGCCTACGAGCAGTACTTC CASSLAQGAWAYEQYF
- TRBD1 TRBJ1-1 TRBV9 TGTGCCAGCAGCACTGGACAGGGGGACACTGAAGCTTTCTTT CASSTGQGDTEAFF
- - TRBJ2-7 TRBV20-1 TGCAGTGCTAGAGGGCAGGCGGGCGAGCAGTACTTC CSARGQAGEQYF
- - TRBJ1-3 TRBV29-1 TGCAGCGCTGGGGCAGGGACTGGAAACACCATATATTTT CSAGAGTGNTIYF
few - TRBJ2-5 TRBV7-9 TGTGCCAGCAGCTTACGACAGCCTCAAGAGACCCAGTACTTC CASSLRQPQETQYF
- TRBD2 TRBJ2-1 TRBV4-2 TGTGCCAGCAGCCAAGATCAGACTAGCGGGGGGGTTCTTCCTCCCTCCTACAATGAGCAGTTCTTC CASSQDQTSGGVLPPSYNEQFF
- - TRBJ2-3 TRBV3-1 TGTGCCAGCAGCTCCCATGGTTTGGGGTCGGGTACGCAGTATTTT CASSSHGLGSGTQYF
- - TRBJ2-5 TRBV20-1 TGCAGTGCCCCAGGGGAGTCCTACCAAGAGACCCAGTACTTC CSAPGESYQETQYF
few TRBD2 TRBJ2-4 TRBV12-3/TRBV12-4 TGTGCCAGCAGTTTCTCTAGCGGGGGGGCGGGGAACATTCAGTACTTC CASSFSSGGAGNIQYF
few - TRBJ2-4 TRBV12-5 TGTGCTAGTGGTTTGGTAGAGCGTGGTCGAACAGGGAAGTGGGGGCCCATTCAGTACTTC CASGLVERGRTGKWGPIQYF
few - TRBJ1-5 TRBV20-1 TGCAGTGCTAGACGTGGGAATAGCAATCAGCCCCAGCATTTT CSARRGNSNQPQHF
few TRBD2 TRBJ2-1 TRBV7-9 TGTGCCAGCAGGAAAGCGGGGGGCCGGAATGAGCAGTTCTTC CASRKAGGRNEQFF
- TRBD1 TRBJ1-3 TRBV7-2 TGTGCCAGCAGCTCGGGACAGGCCTCTGGAAACACCATATATTTT CASSSGQASGNTIYF
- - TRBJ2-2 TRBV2 TGTGCCAGCATTGGGGAAAGAAACACCGGGGAGCTGTTTTTT CASIGERNTGELFF
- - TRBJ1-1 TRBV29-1 TGCAGCGTGCCGGGACCTTGGAACACTGAAGCTTTCTTT CSVPGPWNTEAFF
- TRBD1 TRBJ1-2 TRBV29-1 TGCAGCGTTAGAAGTTCCGGGACAGGGGGGCCCTTCTATGGCTACACCTTC CSVRSSGTGGPFYGYTF